This T cell receptor (beta chain) was documented in a study of blood T cell repertoires in COVID-19. Assay used: immunoSEQ multiplex PCR; TCRdb lists only in-frame clones, some missing. The sample lists about 250,000 clones; around 85% were seen once. V dropped 0 bases and J dropped 4; count of bases not matched to a gene: 9. CDR1 SGHTA and CDR2 FQGNSA come from the germline V gene. CDR3 length: 17 residues. The V and J genes are TRBV7-2 and TRBJ1-3, with 7 bases aligning to TRBD1. The sample consisted of peripheral blood. The clonotype originates from a woman aged 55-70 years with active or convalescent COVID-19. The CDR3 DNA sequence: TGTGCCAGCAGCTTAGCACCTACAGGGGCAAGAGGAAACACCATATATTTT. Translation: CASSLAPTGARGNTIYF.